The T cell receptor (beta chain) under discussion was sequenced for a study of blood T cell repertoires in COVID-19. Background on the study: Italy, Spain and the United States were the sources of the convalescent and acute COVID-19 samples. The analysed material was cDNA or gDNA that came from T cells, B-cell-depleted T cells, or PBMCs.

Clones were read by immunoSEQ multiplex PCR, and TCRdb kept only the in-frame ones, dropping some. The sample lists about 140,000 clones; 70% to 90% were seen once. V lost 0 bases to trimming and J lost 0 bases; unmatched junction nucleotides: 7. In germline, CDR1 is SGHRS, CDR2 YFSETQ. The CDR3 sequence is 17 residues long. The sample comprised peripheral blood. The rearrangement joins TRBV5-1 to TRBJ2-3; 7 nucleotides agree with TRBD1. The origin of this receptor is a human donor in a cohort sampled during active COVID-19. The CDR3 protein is CASSLVPRQGSTDTQYF. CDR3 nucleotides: TGCGCCAGCAGCTTGGTCCCGCGACAGGGAAGCACAGATACGCAGTATTTT.